Included here is one T cell receptor (beta chain) sequence, with context. Trimming stripped 6 bases from V and 11 bases from J, with 16 bases between. Germline loops: CDR1 MNHNY, CDR2 SVGAGI (reference sequence). The CDR3 extends over 12 amino acids. The entry originates in a study of tumor-infiltrating lymphocytes in localized non-small cell lung cancer. Data came from immunoSEQ multiplex PCR; TCRdb stores just in-frame clones and leaves some out. The data contain around 16,000 clones, roughly 72% of them singletons. Sequences were obtained from lung tumor tissue. The chain carries TRBV6-6 and TRBJ1-1, with TRBD1 as a possible D gene (5 bases). The TCR originated in a human donor with non-small cell lung cancer. CDR3 sequence reads: CASSPIGRVAFF. The DNA for the CDR3 is TGTGCCAGCAGCCCCATTGGCAGGGTTGCTTTCTTT.